The rows below give T cell receptor beta chains drawn from one sample of a study of shared clonotypes between healthy human individuals. Produced via immunoSEQ multiplex PCR; TCRdb's table is partial and in-frame only. This sample has 2 million to 2.5 million clones, with just under 95% found just once. Sample: naive CD4+ T cells from PBMCs. The origin of the receptors is a man aged 18 to 30 in good health. Some clones in this sample may be carry-over from other donors' samples. Each CDR3 is given with its conserved first and last residue. The order of the fields is J gene, clone size, V gene, D gene, CDR3 DNA, CDR3 protein. The D gene is left open where the match is weak. Part of the rows lack a size; the others show once, few, many or a class for expanded clones.

J gene: TRBJ1-5
clone size: NA
V gene: TRBV29-1
D gene: TRBD1
CDR3 DNA: TGCAGCGTTGACAGGGGGAATCCCGAACAGCATTTT
CDR3 protein: CSVDRGNPEQHF

J gene: TRBJ2-5
clone size: NA
V gene: TRBV2
D gene: NA
CDR3 DNA: TGTGCCAGCAGTGGACAACAGGAGACCCAGTACTTC
CDR3 protein: CASSGQQETQYF

J gene: TRBJ2-7
clone size: NA
V gene: TRBV5-8
D gene: TRBD1
CDR3 DNA: TGTGCCAGCAGCAGAAGGACAGGGTACTACGAGCAGTACTTC
CDR3 protein: CASSRRTGYYEQYF

J gene: TRBJ2-1
clone size: once
V gene: TRBV30
D gene: TRBD2
CDR3 DNA: TGTGCCTGGAACTTCGGGACTAGCGCTTTCAATGAGCAGTTCTTC
CDR3 protein: CAWNFGTSAFNEQFF

J gene: TRBJ2-5
clone size: NA
V gene: TRBV6-5
D gene: NA
CDR3 DNA: TGTGCCAGCAGTTACTCGAATAGACAAGAGACCCAGTACTTC
CDR3 protein: CASSYSNRQETQYF

J gene: TRBJ1-4
clone size: NA
V gene: TRBV7-9
D gene: NA
CDR3 DNA: TGTGCCAGCAGCTTACGGGGGTATGCAACTAATGAAAAACTGTTTTTT
CDR3 protein: CASSLRGYATNEKLFF

J gene: TRBJ2-5
clone size: NA
V gene: TRBV5-1
D gene: NA
CDR3 DNA: TGCGCCAGCAGCTTGGCCGGGGGAAGGGAAGAGACCCAGTACTTC
CDR3 protein: CASSLAGGREETQYF

J gene: TRBJ2-1
clone size: once
V gene: TRBV9
D gene: TRBD2
CDR3 DNA: TGTGCCAGCAGCCCCGGGACTAGCGGGAGACATGAGCAGTTCTTC
CDR3 protein: CASSPGTSGRHEQFF

J gene: TRBJ2-1
clone size: NA
V gene: TRBV7-9
D gene: NA
CDR3 DNA: TGTGCCAGCAGCTTACTATCCGGGGTTGGTGAGCAGTTCTTC
CDR3 protein: CASSLLSGVGEQFF

J gene: TRBJ2-1
clone size: NA
V gene: TRBV5-1
D gene: TRBD2
CDR3 DNA: TGCGCCAGCAGCTTTAGCGGGAGATCGGGCGATGAGCAGTTCTTC
CDR3 protein: CASSFSGRSGDEQFF

J gene: TRBJ1-2
clone size: NA
V gene: TRBV18
D gene: NA
CDR3 DNA: TGTGCCAGCTCACCCCCCCAGCACGGGGAAAATGGCTACACCTTC
CDR3 protein: CASSPPQHGENGYTF

J gene: TRBJ1-1
clone size: NA
V gene: TRBV9
D gene: TRBD1
CDR3 DNA: TGTGCCAGCAGCGAAAAAACCCCCGGGACAGGGGCCTGGAACACTGAAGCTTTCTTT
CDR3 protein: CASSEKTPGTGAWNTEAFF

J gene: TRBJ1-1
clone size: NA
V gene: TRBV19
D gene: TRBD1
CDR3 DNA: TGTGCCAGTAGTATAAGGGGGACAGCAAACACTGAAGCTTTCTTT
CDR3 protein: CASSIRGTANTEAFF

J gene: TRBJ2-7
clone size: NA
V gene: TRBV28
D gene: NA
CDR3 DNA: TGTGCCAGCAGTTTACCGTCAGCTAGGCCCGAGCAGTACTTC
CDR3 protein: CASSLPSARPEQYF

J gene: TRBJ1-1
clone size: NA
V gene: TRBV13
D gene: NA
CDR3 DNA: TGTGCCAGCAGTGTTACAGGACTCTTGAACACTGAAGCTTTCTTT
CDR3 protein: CASSVTGLLNTEAFF

J gene: TRBJ1-2
clone size: NA
V gene: TRBV25-1
D gene: NA
CDR3 DNA: TGTGCCAGCAGTGAATCAGAAGCGGCAGCTTACCACTATGGCTACACCTTC
CDR3 protein: CASSESEAAAYHYGYTF

J gene: TRBJ2-7
clone size: NA
V gene: TRBV7-6
D gene: TRBD2
CDR3 DNA: TGTGCCAGCAGCTTAGATTCCAGCGGGAGGACGTACGAGCAGTACTTC
CDR3 protein: CASSLDSSGRTYEQYF

J gene: TRBJ2-2
clone size: NA
V gene: TRBV7-3
D gene: NA
CDR3 DNA: TGTGCCAGCAGCTTCGGGGGACCGAACACCGGGGAGCTGTTTTTT
CDR3 protein: CASSFGGPNTGELFF

J gene: TRBJ1-3
clone size: NA
V gene: TRBV14
D gene: NA
CDR3 DNA: TGTGCCAGCAGCCAAGATCTCGGCAGGGTAGCTGGAAACACCATATATTTT
CDR3 protein: CASSQDLGRVAGNTIYF

J gene: TRBJ2-7
clone size: once
V gene: TRBV6-6
D gene: NA
CDR3 DNA: TGTGCCAGCAGGCTACAGGGAGGGAGCTACGAGCAGTACTTC
CDR3 protein: CASRLQGGSYEQYF

J gene: TRBJ1-1
clone size: NA
V gene: TRBV4-2
D gene: NA
CDR3 DNA: TGTGCCAGCAGCCAAGAGATGAACACTGAAGCTTTCTTT
CDR3 protein: CASSQEMNTEAFF

J gene: TRBJ1-2
clone size: once
V gene: TRBV27
D gene: NA
CDR3 DNA: TGTGCCAGCAGTTTATTGAGGGATGGGGCGGAGGGAGTCTATGGCTACACCTTC
CDR3 protein: CASSLLRDGAEGVYGYTF

J gene: TRBJ2-1
clone size: NA
V gene: TRBV28
D gene: TRBD2
CDR3 DNA: TGTGCCAGCACTTCATATAGCGGGGGGACCTACAATGAGCAGTTCTTC
CDR3 protein: CASTSYSGGTYNEQFF

J gene: TRBJ2-7
clone size: NA
V gene: TRBV9
D gene: NA
CDR3 DNA: TGTGCCAGCAGCCCCACCGGGACATACTCCTACGAGCAGTACTTC
CDR3 protein: CASSPTGTYSYEQYF

J gene: TRBJ1-1
clone size: NA
V gene: TRBV7-2
D gene: TRBD1
CDR3 DNA: TGTGCCAGCAGCTGGATGAAGGGGGCCCGTGAAGCTTTCTTT
CDR3 protein: CASSWMKGAREAFF

J gene: TRBJ2-1
clone size: NA
V gene: TRBV18
D gene: NA
CDR3 DNA: TGTGCCAGCGAGGGCGGCAATGAGCAGTTCTTC
CDR3 protein: CASEGGNEQFF

J gene: TRBJ2-1
clone size: once
V gene: TRBV19
D gene: NA
CDR3 DNA: TGTGCCAGTAGTAGAACCAGGGACACCCTCGATGAGCAGTTCTTC
CDR3 protein: CASSRTRDTLDEQFF

J gene: TRBJ2-5
clone size: NA
V gene: TRBV5-1
D gene: TRBD2
CDR3 DNA: TGCGCCAGCAGCTCATCAGTGAGCGGGAGTGGGGAGACCCAGTACTTC
CDR3 protein: CASSSSVSGSGETQYF

J gene: TRBJ2-7
clone size: NA
V gene: TRBV4-1
D gene: NA
CDR3 DNA: TGCGCCAGCAGCCAAGGAACTCTCTACGAGCAGTACTTC
CDR3 protein: CASSQGTLYEQYF

J gene: TRBJ2-5
clone size: NA
V gene: TRBV27
D gene: NA
CDR3 DNA: TGTGCCAGCAGTCTGGACAGACTGAACCAAGAGACCCAGTACTTC
CDR3 protein: CASSLDRLNQETQYF

J gene: TRBJ2-3
clone size: NA
V gene: TRBV11-2
D gene: NA
CDR3 DNA: TGTGCCAGCAGCTACACGGCAGGGGCGAGCACAGATACGCAGTATTTT
CDR3 protein: CASSYTAGASTDTQYF

J gene: TRBJ2-5
clone size: NA
V gene: TRBV5-1
D gene: TRBD2
CDR3 DNA: TGCGCCAGCAGCAAAACCGGGACTAGGGGAGAGACCCAGTACTTC
CDR3 protein: CASSKTGTRGETQYF

J gene: TRBJ1-1
clone size: few
V gene: TRBV29-1
D gene: TRBD1
CDR3 DNA: TGCAGCGTAGCTACTCAGGGGGCGTACACTGAAGCTTTCTTT
CDR3 protein: CSVATQGAYTEAFF

J gene: TRBJ2-7
clone size: once
V gene: TRBV15
D gene: TRBD1
CDR3 DNA: TGTGCCACCAGCAGAGGGGGCAGGGGGATCCCCTACGAGCAGTACTTC
CDR3 protein: CATSRGGRGIPYEQYF

J gene: TRBJ2-1
clone size: NA
V gene: TRBV2
D gene: TRBD2
CDR3 DNA: TGTGCCAGCCGGGAGGCCCCGGTCAATGAGCAGTTCTTC
CDR3 protein: CASREAPVNEQFF

J gene: TRBJ2-1
clone size: NA
V gene: TRBV7-7
D gene: NA
CDR3 DNA: TGTGCCAGCAGCCTGGACAGTTACAATGAGCAGTTCTTC
CDR3 protein: CASSLDSYNEQFF

J gene: TRBJ2-7
clone size: NA
V gene: TRBV25-1
D gene: NA
CDR3 DNA: TGTGCCAGCAGTGAATCAGGGGACCGGACCTACGAGCAGTACTTC
CDR3 protein: CASSESGDRTYEQYF